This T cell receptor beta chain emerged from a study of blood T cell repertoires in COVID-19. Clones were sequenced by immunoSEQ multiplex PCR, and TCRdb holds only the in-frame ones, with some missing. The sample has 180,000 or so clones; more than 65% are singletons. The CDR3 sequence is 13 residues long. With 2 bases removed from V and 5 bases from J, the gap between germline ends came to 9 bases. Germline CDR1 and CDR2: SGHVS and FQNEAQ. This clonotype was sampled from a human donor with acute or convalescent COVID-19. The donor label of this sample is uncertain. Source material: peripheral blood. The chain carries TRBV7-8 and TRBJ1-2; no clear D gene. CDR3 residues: CASSLRTEYGYTF. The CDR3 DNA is TGTGCCAGCAGCTTACGAACAGAATATGGCTACACCTTC.